This TCR beta chain was identified in a study of blood T cell repertoires in COVID-19. Sequencing used immunoSEQ multiplex PCR; TCRdb keeps in-frame clones, though not all of them. The repertoire holds 75,000 to 90,000 clones, approximately 86% seen once, with under 8.5% in the top ten. The CDR3 consists of 15 residues. V lost 5 bases and J 0 bases, leaving 10 bases between the germline ends. Per germline, CDR1 MGHDK and CDR2 SYGVNS. The rearrangement uses TRBV25-1 and TRBJ1-4; D unresolved. The sequenced sample was peripheral blood. This clonotype originated in an elderly man with active or convalescent COVID-19. CDR3 region: CASSSSTTTNEKLFF. The CDR3 bases are TGTGCCAGCAGTTCGTCGACAACAACTAATGAAAAACTGTTTTTT.